Below, 8 T cell receptor beta chains from the same sample are listed, as sequenced in a study of metastatic and nonmetastatic thyroid tumors. TCRdb re-called the PCR reads through MiXCR. The data contain tens of thousands of clones, roughly 30% of them singletons. Among the patients, none had received any treatment before thyroid surgery. The sample consisted of blood. The receptors come from a female donor with papillary thyroid cancer or a benign thyroid nodule (not recorded which). Some clones in this sample may be carry-over from other donors' samples.

This clone was seen ten or more times. The rearrangement links TRBV7-8 to TRBJ2-1; weak D call: TRBD2 (6 bases). CDR3 length: 18 amino acids. Germline V gives CDR1 SGHVS, CDR2 FQNEAQ. V was shortened by 5 bases and J by 4 bases, with 24 bases between the two germline ends. The CDR3 sequence: CASSTIAGRERGYNEQFF. CDR3 DNA sequence: TGTGCCAGCAGCACCATAGCTGGTCGGGAGCGAGGGTACAATGAGCAGTTCTTC.

The chain couples TRBV10-2 to TRBJ2-7; no clear D gene. V lost 2 bases and J lost 1, with 12 bases in between. The CDR3 extends over 15 amino acids. Germline V gene sequence: CDR1 WSHSY, CDR2 SAAADI. CDR3 DNA sequence: TGCGCCAGCAGTGAGGGTAGGGTAAGTTCCTACGAGCAGTACTTC. It encodes CASSEGRVSSYEQYF.

This clone was counted at least ten times. The chain is built from TRBV6-2 or TRBV6-3 and TRBJ2-7; no reliable D call. The CDR3 runs to 12 residues. Trimming took 4 bases from V and 2 from J, leaving 6 bases between them. CDR1 is MNHEY, CDR2 SVGEGT, per germline. The chain's CDR3 is CASSLHPYEQYF. In DNA, the CDR3 is TGTGCCAGCAGTTTACATCCCTACGAGCAGTACTTC.

The chain joins TRBV18 to TRBJ2-7, with D unclear. The CDR3 consists of 14 residues. Germline-derived CDR1 and CDR2 are KGHSH and LQKENI. V lost 3 bases, J lost 2 bases, and 11 bases lay in between. CDR3 nucleotides: TGTGCCAGCTCACCCAGCAGCCGCCCCTACGAGCAGTACTTC. Translation gives CASSPSSRPYEQYF.

There are many counts of this clone. The chain joins TRBV7-2 to TRBJ2-2; no clear D. Trimming cost V 2 bases and J 5 bases, with 6 bases left between them. This CDR3 contains 13 residues. Per germline, CDR1 SGHTA and CDR2 FQGNSA. The CDR3 region is CASSLRGTGELFF. The DNA for the CDR3 is TGTGCCAGCAGCTTACGTGGAACCGGGGAGCTGTTTTTT.

Ten or more counts support this clone. This sequence joins TRBV9 and TRBJ2-7, with D possibly called TRBD1 or TRBD2 (5 bases each). Germline V gives CDR1 SGDLS, CDR2 YYNGEE. There are 14 residues in the CDR3. Trimming removed 0 bases at V and 2 bases at J, with 9 bases between. CDR3 residues: CASSVAGRAYEQYF. CDR3 bases: TGTGCCAGCAGCGTAGCGGGACGAGCCTACGAGCAGTACTTC.

This clone showed up many times. The chain links TRBV6-2 or TRBV6-3 to TRBJ2-1; 8 bases line up with TRBD2. The germline CDR1 and CDR2 sequences are MNHEY and SVGEGT. CDR3 length equals 16 residues. The V segment lost 6 bases and the J segment 3 bases; nucleotides outside the gene matches: 10. The CDR3 protein is CASSPIYSGDYNEQFF. Here the CDR3 DNA reads TGTGCCAGCAGCCCCATATATAGCGGGGACTACAATGAGCAGTTCTTC.

This clone occurred a few times. This sequence joins TRBV19 and TRBJ1-5, with D uncertain. In germline, CDR1 is LNHDA, CDR2 SQIVND (reference sequence). This CDR3 region has 11 residues. V gave up 3 bases and J gave up 9 bases, with 6 bases separating them. The CDR3 sequence: CASSIEGPQHF. The CDR3 coding sequence is TGTGCCAGTAGTATTGAGGGGCCCCAGCATTTT.